This TCR beta chain stems from a study of CD8+CD57+ T cells in acquired aplastic anemia. Investigators profiled TCR beta VDJ and CDR3 from genomic DNA template. Via MiXCR, TCRdb re-called the reads, giving one row per CDR3 protein. The profile shows some 160,000 distinct CDR3 sequences, around 47% of them singletons. Whoever was chosen for sequencing had shown CD8+CD57+ cell expansion by flow cytometry. Patients were untreated when blood was sampled. The CDR3 is made up of 12 amino acids. Germline loops: CDR1 KGHDR, CDR2 SFDVKD. The V and J ends lost 4 bases and 4 bases respectively, with 4 bases between them.

Material: sorted CD4+, CD8+, or CD8+CD57+ T cells (not recorded which) from PBMCs. This TCR derives from a human donor with aplastic anemia. The V and J genes are TRBV24-1 and TRBJ2-1; no clear D. CDR3 amino acids: CATSDTYNEQFF. As DNA, the CDR3 is TGTGCCACCAGTGACACTTACAATGAGCAGTTCTTC.